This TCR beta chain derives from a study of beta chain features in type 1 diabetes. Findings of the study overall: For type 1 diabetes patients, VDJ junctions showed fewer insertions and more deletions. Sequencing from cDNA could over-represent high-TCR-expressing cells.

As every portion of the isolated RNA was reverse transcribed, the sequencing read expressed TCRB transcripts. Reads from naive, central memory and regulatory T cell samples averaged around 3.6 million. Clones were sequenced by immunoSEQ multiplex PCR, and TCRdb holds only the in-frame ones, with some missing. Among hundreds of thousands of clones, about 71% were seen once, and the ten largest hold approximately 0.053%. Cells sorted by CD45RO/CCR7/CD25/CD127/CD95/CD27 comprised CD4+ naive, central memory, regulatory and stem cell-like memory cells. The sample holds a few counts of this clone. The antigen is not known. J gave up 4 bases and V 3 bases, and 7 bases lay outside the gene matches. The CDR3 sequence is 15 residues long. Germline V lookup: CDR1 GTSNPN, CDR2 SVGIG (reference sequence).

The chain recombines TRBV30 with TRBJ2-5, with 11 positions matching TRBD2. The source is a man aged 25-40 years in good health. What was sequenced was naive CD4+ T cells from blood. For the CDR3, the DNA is TGTGCCTGGAGCAAAACTAGCGGGGGACGAGAGACCCAGTACTTC. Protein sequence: CAWSKTSGGRETQYF.